The T cell receptor (beta chain) described here comes from a study of beta chain features in type 1 diabetes. Study observations and caveats: When Type 1 diabetes patients were examined, their TCRB CDR3s proved moderately but significantly shorter in all four CD4+ subsets.

V dropped 6 bases and J dropped 1; count of bases not matched to a gene: 13. The CDR3 length is 17 residues. Reverse transcribing all isolated RNA meant expressed TCRB transcripts were sequenced. Only in-frame clones appear in the TCRdb table, and some are missing; sequencing was by immunoSEQ multiplex PCR. The table records about 53,000 clones, 63% of them present only once. With respect to this clone: Its target is unknown.

The sample consisted of stem cell memory CD4+ T cells from blood. This TCR came from a young woman with type 1 diabetes. This chain joins TRBV23-1 and TRBJ2-7, with 9 positions matching TRBD1. TRBV23-1 is reported as an ORF; its role is uncertain. The CDR3 coding sequence is TGCGCCAGCAGCCGGGACAGGGTTCACCTAAAATCCTACGAGCAGTACTTC. As protein: CASSRDRVHLKSYEQYF.